The rows below give T cell receptor beta chains drawn from one sample of a study of cytomegalovirus exposure and HLA in healthy donors. Sequencing used immunoSEQ multiplex PCR; TCRdb keeps in-frame clones, though not all of them. Of fewer than 150,000 clones listed, 75% are singletons. Sequencing was performed on PBMCs. These receptors were collected from a man between 25 and 39 years old in good health and CMV-seronegative. The CDR3 runs from the conserved cysteine through the conserved F or W. Fields, in order: J gene, V gene, clone size, D gene, CDR3 DNA, CDR3 protein. The D gene is left open where the match is weak. Clone sizes are given selectively: once, few, many, or a class where the clone is expanded.

TRBJ2-7,TRBV28,.,TRBD2,TGTGCCAGCAGTTTTTTGGGTGGGGGGGGTTACGAGCAGTACTTC,CASSFLGGGGYEQYF
TRBJ2-3,TRBV2,few,.,TGTGCCAGCAGCATCAGCTCGGGAGGCACAGATACGCAGTATTTT,CASSISSGGTDTQYF
TRBJ2-7,TRBV5-1,.,TRBD1,TGCGCCAGCAGCGATGACAGGGGGTCCTCCTACGAGCAGTACTTC,CASSDDRGSSYEQYF
TRBJ1-3,TRBV7-2,.,.,TGTGCCAGCAGCTTAGGGCAGGGTAGGGGAAACACCATATATTTT,CASSLGQGRGNTIYF
TRBJ2-2,TRBV28,few,.,TGTGCCAGCAGTCCCCAACAGGGCCACGGGGAGCTGTTTTTT,CASSPQQGHGELFF
TRBJ2-1,TRBV5-1,.,.,TGCGCCAGCAGCTTGACTAGTTATCCTTCCTACAATGAGCAGTTCTTC,CASSLTSYPSYNEQFF
TRBJ1-3,TRBV2,.,TRBD1,TGTGCCACCCTGGACAGGTCAGACTCTGGAAACACCATATATTTT,CATLDRSDSGNTIYF
TRBJ2-4,TRBV6-5,few,TRBD2,TGTGCCAGCAGTTATATGGCTAGCGGGGCCAAAAACATTCAGTACTTC,CASSYMASGAKNIQYF
TRBJ2-4,TRBV11-2,few,TRBD1,TGTGCCAGCAGTCCCCGGACAGGGGGGATAGCCAAAAACATTCAGTACTTC,CASSPRTGGIAKNIQYF
TRBJ2-2,TRBV5-1,.,TRBD1,TGCGCCAGCAGTTCACAGGGGTTGGCTTCCGGGGAGCTGTTTTTT,CASSSQGLASGELFF
TRBJ1-3,TRBV30,.,.,TGTGCCTGGAGTGTACTTAAGTCGGGTCACTCTGGAAACACCATATATTTT,CAWSVLKSGHSGNTIYF
TRBJ1-3,TRBV7-2,.,.,TGTGCCAGCAGCTTAGTAAACTCTGGAAACACCATATATTTT,CASSLVNSGNTIYF
TRBJ2-5,TRBV4-2,few,TRBD1,TGTGCCAGCAGCCTTCGGACAGGGTCACAAGGGGAGACCCAGTACTTC,CASSLRTGSQGETQYF
TRBJ2-7,TRBV7-9,.,TRBD2,TGTGCCAGCAGAGAACTAGCGGGAAGAGTGCAGTACTTC,CASRELAGRVQYF
TRBJ1-1,TRBV5-6,.,.,TGTGCCAGCAGCATCTTTCGAAGACAAAGCCTTTATAACACTGAAGCTTTCTTT,CASSIFRRQSLYNTEAFF
TRBJ2-5,TRBV2,.,TRBD2,TGCGCCAGCATAGCGGGGGACCAAGAGACCCAGTACTTC,CASIAGDQETQYF
TRBJ1-5,TRBV4-3,.,.,TGCGCCAGCAGCCAAGAAGTCGCAGGGCGCAATCAGCCCCAGCATTTT,CASSQEVAGRNQPQHF
TRBJ2-1,TRBV14,.,.,TGTGCCAGCAGCCCGTCTAGCGTCTACAATGAGCAGTTCTTC,CASSPSSVYNEQFF
TRBJ2-2,TRBV27,.,.,TGTGCCAGCAGTTTTTCTCTCGTCACCGGGGAGCTGTTTTTT,CASSFSLVTGELFF
TRBJ2-1,TRBV7-9,.,.,TGTGCCAGCAGCCCGCCAGGGGTTGGGATCTACAATGAGCAGTTCTTC,CASSPPGVGIYNEQFF
TRBJ1-3,TRBV10-1,once,.,TGCGCCAGCAGTGAGCGTGGGGGGGGGTACTCTGGAAACACCATATATTTT,CASSERGGGYSGNTIYF
TRBJ2-6,TRBV2,few,.,TGTGCCAGACAGTTTTCCGGGGCCAACGTCCTGACTTTC,CARQFSGANVLTF
TRBJ2-1,TRBV6-5,.,TRBD1,TGTGCCAGCATCTCCGGGACAGGGCCATACAATGAGCAGTTCTTC,CASISGTGPYNEQFF
TRBJ2-1,TRBV7-8,.,TRBD2,TGTGCCAGCACCCCATACAGGACCGGGGGGTGGGATGAGCAGTTCTTC,CASTPYRTGGWDEQFF
TRBJ2-5,TRBV7-9,.,TRBD1,TGTGCCAGCAGCCCTGGGACAGTCAAAGAGACCCAGTACTTC,CASSPGTVKETQYF
TRBJ2-7,TRBV5-1,once,TRBD2,TGCGCCAGCAGCCCCCCGGGACTAGCGGTTCACGAGCAGTACTTC,CASSPPGLAVHEQYF
TRBJ1-1,TRBV28,.,TRBD1,TGTGCCACCGAGAACGGACAGGGGTACACTGAAGCTTTCTTT,CATENGQGYTEAFF
TRBJ2-3,TRBV7-2,.,TRBD1,TGTGCCAGCAGCTTATCCAGGGGGCCATCAGATACGCAGTATTTT,CASSLSRGPSDTQYF
TRBJ2-3,TRBV7-6,.,TRBD2,TGTGCCAGCAGCCTGGGACTAGCGGGCGGCCCTCCCACAGATACGCAGTATTTT,CASSLGLAGGPPTDTQYF
TRBJ1-5,TRBV2,few,TRBD1,TGTGCCAGCAGTGAATTGGGGACAGAGAATCAGCCCCAGCATTTT,CASSELGTENQPQHF
TRBJ1-1,TRBV25-1,.,TRBD1,TGTGCCAGCAGTCCTCCACCGGGACAGGGGCAATCGGGCACTGAAGCTTTCTTT,CASSPPPGQGQSGTEAFF
TRBJ2-7,TRBV5-1,.,TRBD2,TGCGCCAGCAGCGGAGCGGGAGGGTACCACGAGCAGTACTTC,CASSGAGGYHEQYF
TRBJ2-3,TRBV18,.,TRBD2,TGTGCCAGCAAAGGCGGGGGGGTTGGCACAGATACGCAGTATTTT,CASKGGGVGTDTQYF
TRBJ1-1,TRBV27,.,.,TGTGCCAGCAGTCCACAACAGGGTGTGAACACTGAAGCTTTCTTT,CASSPQQGVNTEAFF
TRBJ2-7,TRBV2,.,.,TGTGCCAGCAGCGTACAGGGTAACCACGAGCAGTACTTC,CASSVQGNHEQYF
TRBJ2-6,TRBV27,.,TRBD1,TGTGCCAGCAGACTCTTTCGGACAGGGGGCTCTGGGGCCAACGTCCTGACTTTC,CASRLFRTGGSGANVLTF